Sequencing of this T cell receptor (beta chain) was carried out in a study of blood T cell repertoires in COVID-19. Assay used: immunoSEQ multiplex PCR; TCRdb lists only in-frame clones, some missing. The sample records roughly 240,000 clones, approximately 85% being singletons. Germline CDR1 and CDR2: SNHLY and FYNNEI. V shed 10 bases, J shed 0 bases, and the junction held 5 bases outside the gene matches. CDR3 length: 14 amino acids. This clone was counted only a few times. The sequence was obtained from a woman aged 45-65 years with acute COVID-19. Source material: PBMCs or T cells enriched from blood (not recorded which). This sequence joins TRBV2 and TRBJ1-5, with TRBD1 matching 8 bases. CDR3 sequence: CAITTGVSNQPQHF. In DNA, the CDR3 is TGTGCCATTACGACAGGGGTTAGCAATCAGCCCCAGCATTTT. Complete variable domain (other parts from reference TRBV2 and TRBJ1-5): EPEVTQTPSHQVTQMGQEVILRCVPISNHLYFYWYRQILGQKVEFLVSFYNNEISEKSEIFDDQFSVERPDGSNFTLKIRSTKLEDSAMYFCAITTGVSNQPQHFGDGTRLSIL.